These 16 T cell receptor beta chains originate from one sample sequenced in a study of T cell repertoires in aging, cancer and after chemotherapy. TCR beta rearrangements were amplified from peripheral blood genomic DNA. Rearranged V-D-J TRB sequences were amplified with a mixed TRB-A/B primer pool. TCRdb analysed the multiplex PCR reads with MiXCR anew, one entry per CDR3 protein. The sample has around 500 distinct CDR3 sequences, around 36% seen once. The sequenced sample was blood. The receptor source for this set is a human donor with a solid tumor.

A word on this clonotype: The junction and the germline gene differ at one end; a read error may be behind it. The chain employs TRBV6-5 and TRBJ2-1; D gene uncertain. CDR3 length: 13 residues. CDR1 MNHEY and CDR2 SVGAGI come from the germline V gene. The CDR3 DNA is TGCGCCAGCAGACGAGGTGGTAAGAATGAGCAGTTCTTC. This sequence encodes CASRRGGKNEQFF.

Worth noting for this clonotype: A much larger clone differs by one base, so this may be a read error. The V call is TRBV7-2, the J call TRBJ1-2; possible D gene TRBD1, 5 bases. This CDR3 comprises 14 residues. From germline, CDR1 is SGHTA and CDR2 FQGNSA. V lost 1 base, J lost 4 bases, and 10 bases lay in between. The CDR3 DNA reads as TGTGCCAGCAGCTTAGGCAGGGATGTCTATGGCTACACCTTC. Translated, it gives CASSLGRDVYGYTF.

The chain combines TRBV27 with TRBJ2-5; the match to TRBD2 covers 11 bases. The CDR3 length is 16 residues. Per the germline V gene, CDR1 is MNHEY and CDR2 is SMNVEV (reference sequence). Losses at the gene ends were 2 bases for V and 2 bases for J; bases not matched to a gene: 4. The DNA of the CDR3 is TGTGCCAGCAGTTTACGGGGGACTAGCGGACAAGAGACCCAGTACTTC. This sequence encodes CASSLRGTSGQETQYF.

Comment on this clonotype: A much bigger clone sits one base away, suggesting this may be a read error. Here the CDR3 DNA reads TGCAGCGTCCCGAGACAGGCGGGGAACGCTGAAGCTTTCTTT. It translates to CSVPRQAGNAEAFF. This chain links TRBV29-1 with TRBJ1-1, with D perhaps matching TRBD1 (6 bases). CDR3 size: 14 residues. Germline lookup yields CDR1 SQVTM and CDR2 ANQGSEA. Variable domain in full (rest from reference TRBV29-1 and TRBJ1-1): SAVISQKPSRDICQRGTSLTIQCQVDSQVTMMFWYRQQPGQSLTLIATANQGSEATYESGFVIDKFPISRPNLTFSTLTVSNMSPEDSSIYLCSVPRQAGNAEAFFGQGTRLTVV.

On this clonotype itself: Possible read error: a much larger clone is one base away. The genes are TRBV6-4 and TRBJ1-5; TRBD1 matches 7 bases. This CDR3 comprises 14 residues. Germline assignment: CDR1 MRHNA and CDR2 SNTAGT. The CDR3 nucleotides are TGTGCCAGCAGCCCTCAGGGGGGCAATCAGCCCAAGCATTTT. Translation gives CASSPQGGNQPKHF.

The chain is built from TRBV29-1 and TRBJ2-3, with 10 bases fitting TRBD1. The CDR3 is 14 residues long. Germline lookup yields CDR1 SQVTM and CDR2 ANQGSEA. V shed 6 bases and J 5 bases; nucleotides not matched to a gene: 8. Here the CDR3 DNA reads TGCAGCGTCGCAGCCGGGACAGGGGAAGATACGCAGTATTTT. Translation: CSVAAGTGEDTQYF.

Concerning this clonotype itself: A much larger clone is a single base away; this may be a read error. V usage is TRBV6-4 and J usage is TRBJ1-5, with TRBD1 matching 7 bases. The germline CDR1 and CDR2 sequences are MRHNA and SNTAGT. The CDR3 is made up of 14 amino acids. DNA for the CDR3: TGTGCCAGCAGCCCTCAGGGGGGCAATAAGCCCCAGCATTTT. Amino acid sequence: CASSPQGGNKPQHF.

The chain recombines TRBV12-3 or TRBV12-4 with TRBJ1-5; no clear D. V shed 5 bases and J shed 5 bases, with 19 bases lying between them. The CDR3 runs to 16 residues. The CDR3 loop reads CASSALKLTSDQPQHF. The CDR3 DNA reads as TGTGCCAGCAGTGCACTGAAACTCACATCTGATCAGCCCCAGCATTTT.

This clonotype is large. CDR3 sequence: CSAPGAGLYEQYF. The CDR3 DNA reads as TGCAGTGCTCCGGGCGCAGGGCTCTACGAGCAGTACTTC. The chain is built from TRBV20-1 and TRBJ2-7; TRBD1 might be the D (5 bases). CDR1 is DFQATT and CDR2 is SNEGSKA in the germline V gene (reference sequence). Between the trimmed V and J ends, which lost 5 bases and 3 bases, there was a span of 14 bases. The CDR3 contains 13 residues.

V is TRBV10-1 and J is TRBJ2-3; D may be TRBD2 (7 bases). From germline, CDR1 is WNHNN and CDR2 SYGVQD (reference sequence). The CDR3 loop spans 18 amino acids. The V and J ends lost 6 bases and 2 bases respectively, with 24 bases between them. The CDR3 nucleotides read TGCGCCAGCAGCCTTGTTAGACGGGGGGCCACGTTCACAGATACGCAGTATTTT. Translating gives CASSLVRRGATFTDTQYF.

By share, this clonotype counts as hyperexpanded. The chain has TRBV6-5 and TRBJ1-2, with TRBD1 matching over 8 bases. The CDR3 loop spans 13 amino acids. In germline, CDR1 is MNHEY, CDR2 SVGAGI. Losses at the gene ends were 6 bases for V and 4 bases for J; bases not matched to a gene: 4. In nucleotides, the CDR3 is TGTGCCAGCAGACTGGACAGGGCCTATGGCTACACCTTC. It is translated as CASRLDRAYGYTF.

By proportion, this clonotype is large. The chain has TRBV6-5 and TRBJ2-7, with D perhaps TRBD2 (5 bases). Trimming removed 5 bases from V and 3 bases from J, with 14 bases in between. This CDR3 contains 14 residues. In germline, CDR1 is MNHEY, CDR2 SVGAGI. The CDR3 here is CASSPEGANYEQYF. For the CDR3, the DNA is TGTGCCAGCAGTCCCGAGGGAGCTAACTACGAGCAGTACTTC.

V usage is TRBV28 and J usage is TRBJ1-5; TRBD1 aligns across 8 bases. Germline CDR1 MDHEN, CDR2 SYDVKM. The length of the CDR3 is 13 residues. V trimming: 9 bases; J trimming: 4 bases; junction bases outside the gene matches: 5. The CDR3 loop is CASQYRGNQPQHF. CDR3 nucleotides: TGTGCCAGTCAATACAGGGGGAATCAGCCCCAGCATTTT.

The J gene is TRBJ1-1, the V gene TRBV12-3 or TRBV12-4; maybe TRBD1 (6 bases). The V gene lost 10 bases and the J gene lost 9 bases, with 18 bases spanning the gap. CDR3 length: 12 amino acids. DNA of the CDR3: TGTGCCATCAGCTTTAGCGGGGGGCAAGCTTTCTTT. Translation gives CAISFSGGQAFF.

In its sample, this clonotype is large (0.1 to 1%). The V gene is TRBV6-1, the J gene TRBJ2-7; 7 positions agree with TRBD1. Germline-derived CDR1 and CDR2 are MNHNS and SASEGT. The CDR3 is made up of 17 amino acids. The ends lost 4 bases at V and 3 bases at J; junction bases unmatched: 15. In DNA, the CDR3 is TGTGCCAGCAGTGTTGAGAGAGGCCGGGCAGGGGGCTACGAGCAGTACTTC. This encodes CASSVERGRAGGYEQYF.

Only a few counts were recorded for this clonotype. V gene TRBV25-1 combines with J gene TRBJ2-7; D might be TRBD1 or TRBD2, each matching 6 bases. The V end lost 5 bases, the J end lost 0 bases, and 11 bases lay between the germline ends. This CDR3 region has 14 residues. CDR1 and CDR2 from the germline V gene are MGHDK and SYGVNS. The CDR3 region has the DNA TGTGCCAGCAGTTGGCCGGGGGCCTCCTACGAGCAGTACTTC. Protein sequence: CASSWPGASYEQYF.